A single sample is the source of the 2 T cell receptor beta chains below, sequenced in a study of blood T cell repertoires in COVID-19. Sequenced by immunoSEQ multiplex PCR; TCRdb stores in-frame clones only, minus some. The sample includes 400,000 or so clones, 88% of them seen just once. The sequenced sample was PBMCs or T cells enriched from blood (not recorded which). Receptors were obtained from a woman between 40 and 50 years old with acute COVID-19.

This clone occurred once. This rearrangement joins TRBV7-8 to TRBJ2-5, with 12 positions matching TRBD2. Germline CDR1 reads SGHVS; CDR2 reads FQNEAQ. After removal of 5 bases from V and 4 bases from J, the junction contained 8 bases not matched to a gene. The CDR3 runs 16 residues. The CDR3 sequence: CASSLMLAGGPETQYF. In DNA, the CDR3 is TGTGCCAGCAGCCTCATGCTAGCGGGGGGGCCAGAGACCCAGTACTTC. Filled out from reference TRBV7-8 and TRBJ2-5, the complete variable domain reads GAGVSQSPRYKVAKRGQDVALRCDPISGHVSLFWYQQALGQGPEFLTYFQNEAQLDKSGLPSDRFFAERPEGSVSTLKIQRTQQEDSAVYLCASSLMLAGGPETQYFGPGTRLLVL.

The chain links TRBV3-1 (or the pseudogene TRBV3-2) to TRBJ2-2, with TRBD2 matching over 12 bases. V shed 4 bases, J shed 0 bases, and the junction held 6 bases outside the gene matches. The CDR3 runs 18 residues. Looked up from germline, CDR1 is LGHDT and CDR2 is YNNKEL (reference sequence). CDR3 in amino acids: CASSRGLAGIANTGELFF. CDR3 DNA sequence: TGTGCCAGCAGCCGCGGACTAGCGGGAATAGCGAACACCGGGGAGCTGTTTTTT.